Each of the 23 T cell receptor beta chains below was sequenced from the same sample in a study of T cells in Graves' hyperthyroidism and ophthalmopathy. RNA transcripts served as the template for amplifying TCR beta CDR3 regions. Primed by the HTBI set, a first-round RT-PCR was run on the TCR CDR3. Using its own MiXCR run on the multiplex PCR reads, TCRdb lists one record per CDR3 protein. The table lists roughly 600,000 distinct CDR3 sequences, roughly 15% of them singletons, with about 12% in the top ten. The sequencing sample was made of blood. Receptors were obtained from a woman between 45 and 60 years old with Graves' ophthalmopathy.

This clonotype was counted between two and nine times. The J gene is TRBJ1-2, the V gene TRBV5-8, with TRBD1 matching 10 bases. Per germline, CDR1 SGHTS and CDR2 YDEGEE. The CDR3 loop spans 17 amino acids. V was pared by 5 bases and J by 8 bases, with 18 bases of the junction left unmatched. CDR3 DNA: TGTGCCAGCAGGGCCGGGACAGGGGATAACGAACGCCGGGGCTACACCTTC. Translated, it gives CASRAGTGDNERRGYTF.

In its sample, this clonotype was seen once. The chain is built from TRBV2 and TRBJ2-7; 14 bases are a match to TRBD2. The CDR3 runs to 16 residues. J gave up 4 bases and V 4 bases, and 6 bases lay outside the gene matches. Germline V CDR1 and CDR2: SNHLY, FYNNEI. As DNA, the CDR3 is TGTGCCAGCAGTGGACAGGGGACTAGCGGGAGTTACGAGCAGTACTTC. Encoded protein: CASSGQGTSGSYEQYF.

This clonotype occurred many times. The chain carries TRBV20-1 and TRBJ2-7; 10 bases are shared with TRBD2. V shed 0 bases and J 2 bases; nucleotides not matched to a gene: 4. Germline V gene data show CDR1 as DFQATT and CDR2 as SNEGSKA (reference sequence). There are 15 residues in the CDR3. CDR3 nucleotide sequence: TGCAGTGCTAGAGAGGCTAGCGGGAGAACCTACGAGCAGTACTTC. This translates into CSAREASGRTYEQYF.

This chain joins TRBV24-1 and TRBJ2-5; the D gene could be TRBD1 or TRBD2 (5 bases each). The CDR3 is 18 amino acids. Trimming removed 3 bases at V and 0 bases at J, with 19 bases between. Germline V gene sequence: CDR1 KGHDR, CDR2 SFDVKD. CDR3 amino acids: CATSDPNDGAPNQETQYF. CDR3 DNA sequence: TGTGCCACCAGTGATCCCAACGACGGGGCTCCAAACCAAGAGACCCAGTACTTC.

This chain uses TRBV4-3 with TRBJ1-2; 9 positions match TRBD1. The germline CDR1 and CDR2 sequences are LGHNA and YSLEER. V shed 0 bases and J 4 bases; nucleotides not matched to a gene: 9. The CDR3 sequence is 17 residues long. CDR3 nucleotides: TGCGCCAGCAGCCAAGATCCCCTTACAGGGGGCGGCTATGGCTACACCTTC. Translation: CASSQDPLTGGGYGYTF.

The chain combines TRBV18 with TRBJ2-7; D may be TRBD2 (6 bases). Between the trimmed V and J ends, which lost 0 bases and 3 bases, there was a span of 12 bases. The CDR3 is made up of 15 amino acids. Per germline, CDR1 KGHSH and CDR2 LQKENI. CDR3 DNA: TGTGCCAGCTCACCACCTCGAAGGGAGGACTACGAGCAGTACTTC. Its translation is CASSPPRREDYEQYF.

Many counts were recorded for this clonotype. The chain uses TRBV5-1 and TRBJ2-2; TRBD1 matches 7 bases. The junction had 7 bases not matched to a gene; V was cut back by 5 bases and J by 0 bases. Looked up from germline, CDR1 is SGHRS and CDR2 is YFSETQ. The CDR3 has 16 amino acids. The chain's CDR3 is CASSISGTANTGELFF. For the CDR3, the DNA is TGCGCCAGCAGTATATCCGGGACAGCGAACACCGGGGAGCTGTTTTTT.

This CDR3 is CASSVSGSPSSGELFF. The CDR3 DNA sequence: TGCGCCAGCAGCGTATCCGGGAGCCCGAGCTCCGGGGAGCTGTTTTTT. The chain links TRBV5-1 to TRBJ2-2, with D possibly being TRBD2 (6 bases). The germline CDR1 and CDR2 sequences are SGHRS and YFSETQ. Between the trimmed V and J ends, which lost 4 bases and 6 bases, there was a span of 19 bases. This CDR3 has 16 amino acids.

This chain links TRBV7-2 with TRBJ2-3; 14 bases align to TRBD2. The CDR3 has 18 residues. Germline assignment: CDR1 SGHTA and CDR2 FQGNSA. After removal of 6 bases from V and 1 base from J, the junction contained 9 bases not matched to a gene. The CDR3 loop is CASRAPGTSGGRTDTQYF. CDR3 nucleotide sequence: TGTGCCAGCAGAGCCCCCGGGACTAGCGGGGGCCGCACAGATACGCAGTATTTT.

The chain employs TRBV4-2 and TRBJ2-7, with 10 bases lining up with TRBD2. The junction had 7 bases not matched to a gene; V was cut back by 3 bases and J by 2 bases. This CDR3 is built from 16 residues. Germline CDR1 and CDR2: LGHNA and YNFKEQ. CDR3 in DNA: TGTGCCAGCAGCCAGTCAGCGGGAGGGAATCCCTACGAGCAGTACTTC. It encodes CASSQSAGGNPYEQYF.

The chain recombines TRBV29-1 with TRBJ2-1, with 8 bases matching TRBD2. V gave up 3 bases and J gave up 7 bases; unmatched junction bases: 8. The CDR3 has 14 amino acids. Looked up from germline, CDR1 is SQVTM and CDR2 is ANQGSEA. The DNA for the CDR3 is TGCAGCGTTGAGAAGGGCGGGAGGCGGAATGAGCAGTTCTTC. Residues: CSVEKGGRRNEQFF.

The J gene is TRBJ1-3, the V gene TRBV27, with D perhaps matching TRBD1 (5 bases). Trimming took off 6 bases at V and 2 bases at J, with 14 bases between the two ends. Germline assignment: CDR1 MNHEY and CDR2 SMNVEV (reference sequence). The CDR3 contains 15 residues. DNA of the CDR3: TGTGCCAGCAGCTCCTTGGGGGGAACTGGAAACACCATATATTTT. Its protein is CASSSLGGTGNTIYF.

This clonotype was observed at least ten times. The gene calls are TRBV12-3 or TRBV12-4 and TRBJ1-5, with 9 bases matching TRBD1. CDR3 size: 15 residues. The V gene end was trimmed by 3 bases and the J gene end by 4 bases; junction bases not matched to a gene: 4. The CDR3: CASSFDGQGNQPQHF. The CDR3 DNA reads as TGTGCCAGCAGTTTCGACGGACAGGGGAATCAGCCCCAGCATTTT.

This clonotype was counted only a few times. The V gene is TRBV12-3 or TRBV12-4, the J gene TRBJ2-2; D gene unclear. The CDR3 has 13 amino acids. V dropped 2 bases and J dropped 4 bases, with 5 bases sitting between them. In nucleotides, the CDR3 is TGTGCCAGCAGTTTACAGCTCACCGGGGAGCTGTTTTTT. Translating it yields CASSLQLTGELFF.

The table lists this clonotype with many counts. The chain carries TRBV28 and TRBJ2-1, with 10 bases fitting TRBD2. The J segment lost 9 bases and the V segment lost 6 bases, leaving 17 bases of the junction unmatched. In germline, CDR1 is MDHEN, CDR2 SYDVKM. The CDR3 is 17 amino acids. This CDR3 is CASRGLAGDRGLIEQFF. The CDR3 DNA follows: TGTGCCAGCAGGGGCCTAGCGGGAGACCGCGGGCTAATTGAGCAGTTCTTC.

The V and J genes are TRBV5-6 and TRBJ2-4; maybe TRBD2 (5 bases). Trimming took 0 bases from V and 2 from J, leaving 12 bases between them. Looked up from germline, CDR1 is SGHDT and CDR2 is YYEEEE. This CDR3 is 16 amino acids long. The CDR3 DNA is TGTGCCAGCAGCTTGGCCGGGGAAGGAACCAAAAACATTCAGTACTTC. It specifies CASSLAGEGTKNIQYF.

This rearrangement joins TRBV5-8 to TRBJ1-5, with TRBD1 matching over 8 bases. V trimming: 2 bases; J trimming: 6 bases; junction bases outside the gene matches: 7. Germline V CDR1 and CDR2: SGHTS, YDEGEE. This CDR3 contains 15 residues. CDR3 in amino acids: CASSFGQGAAQPQHF. CDR3 DNA: TGTGCCAGCAGCTTCGGCCAGGGGGCTGCTCAGCCCCAGCATTTT. Together with reference TRBV5-8 and TRBJ1-5, the CDR3 gives the full variable domain: EAGVTQSPTHLIKTRGQQATLRCSPISGHTSVYWYQQALGLGLQFLLWYDEGEERNRGNFPPRFSGRQFPNYSSELNVNALELEDSALYLCASSFGQGAAQPQHFGDGTRLSIL.

The chain uses TRBV6-2 or TRBV6-3 and TRBJ1-5; TRBD1 matches at 9 bases. Unmatched junction bases numbered 2, after V lost 4 bases and J lost 4 bases. Germline CDR1 reads MNHEY; CDR2 reads SVGEGT. CDR3 length equals 14 residues. The CDR3 region has the DNA TGTGCCAGCAGTTGGGACAGGGTAAATCAGCCCCAGCATTTT. This sequence encodes CASSWDRVNQPQHF.

This clonotype was observed a handful of times. The chain has TRBV10-3 and TRBJ2-1; D might be TRBD1 or TRBD2, each matching 6 bases. The CDR3 is 16 residues long. V dropped 7 bases and J dropped 5 bases, with 21 bases sitting between them. Looked up from germline, CDR1 is ENHRY and CDR2 is SYGVKD. The CDR3 sequence is CAINALAGQGNNEQFF. Here the CDR3 DNA reads TGTGCCATCAATGCGTTGGCGGGGCAGGGGAACAATGAGCAGTTCTTC.

The sample holds a few counts of this clonotype. The V gene is TRBV27, the J gene TRBJ1-1; D not certain. Per the germline V gene, CDR1 is MNHEY and CDR2 is SMNVEV (reference sequence). This CDR3 comprises 14 residues. Trimming removed 1 base from V and 2 bases from J, with 8 bases in between. CDR3 in amino acids: CASSLYSTNTEAFF. The CDR3 DNA reads TGTGCCAGCAGTTTATACAGTACTAACACTGAAGCTTTCTTT.

To note about this clonotype: This clone may be a read error of a much larger clone one base away. This chain joins TRBV3-1 and TRBJ1-4; D is undetermined. CDR1 is LGHDT and CDR2 is YNNKEL in the germline V gene (reference sequence). The CDR3 has 15 residues. Between the trimmed V and J ends, which lost 6 bases and 3 bases, there was a span of 14 bases. CDR3 coding DNA: TGTGCCAGCAGATCGTACACATCAGCTAATGAAAAACTGTTTTTT. Amino acids: CASRSYTSANEKLFF.

This clonotype was found many times. This chain uses TRBV11-1 with TRBJ2-1; the D is unclear. The CDR3 loop spans 17 amino acids. Trimming stripped 5 bases from V and 4 bases from J, with 21 bases between. CDR1 and CDR2 (germline): SGHAT, FQDESV (reference sequence). In nucleotides, the CDR3 is TGTGCCAGCAGCGGCGAGCAGATACGTTTTGATTACAATGAGCAGTTCTTC. As protein: CASSGEQIRFDYNEQFF.

This clonotype was seen repeatedly, ten times or more. J is TRBJ1-2 and V is TRBV6-1, with TRBD1 matching 9 bases. This CDR3 has 14 amino acids. Per the germline V gene, CDR1 is MNHNS and CDR2 is SASEGT. Trimming removed 6 bases from V and 4 bases from J; junction bases left unmatched: 6. The CDR3, as DNA: TGTGCCAGCAGACAACCACAGGGGGCCTATGGCTACACCTTC. Protein: CASRQPQGAYGYTF.